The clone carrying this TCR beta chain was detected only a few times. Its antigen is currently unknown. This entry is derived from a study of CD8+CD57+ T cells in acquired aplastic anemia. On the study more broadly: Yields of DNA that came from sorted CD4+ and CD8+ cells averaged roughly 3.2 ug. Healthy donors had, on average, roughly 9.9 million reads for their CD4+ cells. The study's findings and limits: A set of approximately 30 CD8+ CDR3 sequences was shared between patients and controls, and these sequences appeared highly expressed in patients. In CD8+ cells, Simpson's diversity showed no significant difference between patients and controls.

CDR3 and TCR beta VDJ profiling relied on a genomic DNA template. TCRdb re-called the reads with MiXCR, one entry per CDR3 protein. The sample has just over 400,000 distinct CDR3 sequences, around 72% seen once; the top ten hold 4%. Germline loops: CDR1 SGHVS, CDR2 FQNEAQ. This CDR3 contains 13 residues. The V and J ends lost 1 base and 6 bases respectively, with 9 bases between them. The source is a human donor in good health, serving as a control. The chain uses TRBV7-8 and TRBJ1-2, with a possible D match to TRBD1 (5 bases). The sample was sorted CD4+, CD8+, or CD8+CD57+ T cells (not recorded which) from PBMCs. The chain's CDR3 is CASSLETVHGYTF. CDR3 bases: TGTGCCAGCAGCTTAGAGACAGTTCATGGCTACACCTTC.